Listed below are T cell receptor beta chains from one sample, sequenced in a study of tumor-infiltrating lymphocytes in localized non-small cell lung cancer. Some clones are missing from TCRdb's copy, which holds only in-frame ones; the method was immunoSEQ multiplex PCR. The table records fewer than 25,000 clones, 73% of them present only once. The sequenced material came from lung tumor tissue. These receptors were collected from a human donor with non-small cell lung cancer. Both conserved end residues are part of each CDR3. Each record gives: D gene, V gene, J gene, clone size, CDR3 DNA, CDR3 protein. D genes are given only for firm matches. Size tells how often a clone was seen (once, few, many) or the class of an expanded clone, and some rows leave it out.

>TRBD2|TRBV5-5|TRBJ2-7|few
TGTGCCAGCGACGAGGGAAGCGGGGCCTACGAGCAGTACTTC
CASDEGSGAYEQYF
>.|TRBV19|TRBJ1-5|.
TGTGCCAGTCAAATGGCAGGGGCTCAGCAGCCCCAGCATTTT
CASQMAGAQQPQHF
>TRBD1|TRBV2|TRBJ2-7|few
TGTGCCAGCAGTGTCACAGGGGGATACGAGCAGTACTTC
CASSVTGGYEQYF
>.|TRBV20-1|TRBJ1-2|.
TGCAGCCCGGGAGGCGGCTACACCTTC
CSPGGGYTF
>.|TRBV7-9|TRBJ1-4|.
TGTGCCAGCAGCTTAGGTGGGGAGGGAGAAAAACTGTTTTTT
CASSLGGEGEKLFF
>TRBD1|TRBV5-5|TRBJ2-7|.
TGTGCCAGCAGCCGAAACAGGGGAAGTGATAGTGGGCAGTACTTC
CASSRNRGSDSGQYF
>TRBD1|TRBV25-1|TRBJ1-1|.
TGTGCCAGCAGTGGCTGGACAGGGGTAAACACTGAAGCTTTCTTT
CASSGWTGVNTEAFF
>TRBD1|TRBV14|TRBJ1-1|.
TGTGCCAGCACCGAATCGGACAGGGCGAACACTGAAGCTTTCTTT
CASTESDRANTEAFF
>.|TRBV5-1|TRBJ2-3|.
TGCGCCAGCAGCTTGGAAGGCGGGGCTAGCACAGATACGCAGTATTTT
CASSLEGGASTDTQYF
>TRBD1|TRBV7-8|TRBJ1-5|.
TGTGCCAGCAGCATCTCAACAGGGGCTAGCAATCAGCCCCAGCATTTT
CASSISTGASNQPQHF
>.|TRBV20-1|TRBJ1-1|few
TGCAGTGCCATGGACCGTGAAGCTTTCTTT
CSAMDREAFF
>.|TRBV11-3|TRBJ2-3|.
TGTGCCAGCAGCTTAGATGTTGGGAATACGCAGTATTTT
CASSLDVGNTQYF
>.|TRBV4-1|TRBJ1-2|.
TGCGCCAGCAGCCAAGACGAGCAGGTCTATGGCTACACCTTC
CASSQDEQVYGYTF
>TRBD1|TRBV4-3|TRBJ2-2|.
TGCGCCAGCAGCCAAGACCACAGGGGGGCCGGGGAGCTGTTTTTT
CASSQDHRGAGELFF
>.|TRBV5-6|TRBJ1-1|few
TGTGCCAGCACCAAAGACACTGAAGCTTTCTTT
CASTKDTEAFF
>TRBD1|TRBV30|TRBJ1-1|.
TGTGCCTGGGGGACAGGGGTTTCTATGAACACTGAAGCTTTCTTT
CAWGTGVSMNTEAFF
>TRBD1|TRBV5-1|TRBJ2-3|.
TGCGCCAGCAGCGTGTCAACAGACAGGGGAGGACCGGATACGCAGTATTTT
CASSVSTDRGGPDTQYF
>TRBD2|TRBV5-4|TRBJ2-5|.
TGTGCCAGCAGCTCTAGACTAGCGGGGTACCAAGAGACCCAGTACTTC
CASSSRLAGYQETQYF
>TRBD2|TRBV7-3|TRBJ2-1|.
TGTGCCAGCAGCATCGGACTAGCGGGTTACAATGAGCAGTTCTTC
CASSIGLAGYNEQFF
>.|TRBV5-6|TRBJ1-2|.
TGTGCCAGTATCATGAGGGCCGGAATAAACTATGGCTACACCTTC
CASIMRAGINYGYTF
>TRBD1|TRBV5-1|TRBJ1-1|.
TGCGCCAGCAGTGATACAGGGGGCACCACTGAAGCTTTCTTT
CASSDTGGTTEAFF
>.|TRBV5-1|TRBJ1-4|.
TGCGCCAGCAGCTTTCTCGCTGGATCTGGCGAAAAACTGTTTTTT
CASSFLAGSGEKLFF
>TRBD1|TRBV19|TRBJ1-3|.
TGTGCCAGTAGGGGGGACAGGGAGAAATCTGGAAACACCATATATTTT
CASRGDREKSGNTIYF
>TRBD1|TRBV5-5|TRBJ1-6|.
TGTGCCAGCAGCTGGACAGGGAGGGATAATTCACCCCTCCACTTT
CASSWTGRDNSPLHF